This record covers a single T cell receptor (beta chain). This clonotype turned up a few times. No cognate antigen has been identified for it. No quality values exist for individual bases; no much larger clone is one base distant. The source of the sample is a study of blood T cells in healthy people across ages (dated by TCRdb to the mid-2010s). Notes on the research overall: In model experiments, template switching captured about one uniquely barcoded TCR beta cDNA molecule for every two T cells. Using the same blood draw, the study looked at two additional independent replicas of 1 million unique cDNA reads for two donors, one aged 18 to 30 and the other aged 80 or older. To avoid experimental bias, donors of different ages were spread randomly across the sequencing lanes. The donors were split into four age groups: young (average 16 years), middle-aged (roughly 40), aged (62) and long-lived (over 75). Age-related changes in TCR beta repertoire diversity were measured in the study by deep sequencing normalized with unique cDNA molecular identifiers. Here is what the overall study found, with its caveats: Since profiling was done on bulk unsorted PBMCs, naive and antigen-experienced compartments could not be conclusively compared. Estimates of total diversity based on one million sequenced T cells were regarded as lower bounds and as underestimates. A strong correlation was found between observed TCR beta diversity and the percentage of naive T cells measured by flow cytometry. The long-lived group showed more naive CD4+ T cells, fewer expanded clones and increased TCR diversity than the aged group, suggesting age selection. Because donor CMV infection status was unknown, age-related changes in expanded clonotypes were potentially confounded. Observed TCR beta diversity per million T cells fell roughly linearly with age, and a significant reduction was already apparent by age around 40.

Trimmed from V: 2 bases; trimmed from J: 4 bases; junction bases lacking a gene match: 4. The CDR3 spans 15 residues, from the cysteine through the phenylalanine. Left in the record is the CDR3 DNA by itself, 45 bases read in frame from the first base. The donors were roughly 38 Caucasian individuals from Russia, aged roughly 6 to 100 years, who were systemically healthy. Approximately 11 milliliters of peripheral blood were drawn from each donor into EDTA-treated Vacutainer tubes. PBMCs were isolated by Ficoll-Paque density-gradient centrifugation, with at least 6.5 million obtained per sample. Trizol reagent was used to extract total RNA from the PBMCs, yielding at least 6 micrograms per sample. For every donor, flow cytometry on a PBMC aliquot measured the percentage of naive CD45RAhigh/CD27high T cells. The library was produced with 5' RACE. TCRdb lists the instrument as Illumina HiSeq 2500. A second PCR of about 7 to 12 cycles was run with a J-beta primer mix and a sample-barcoded 5' primer. A template-switch 5' adaptor carrying 12 random nucleotides introduced a unique molecular identifier onto each TCR beta cDNA molecule. Each sample yielded at least 3 million CDR3-containing paired-end reads. The Mint cDNA synthesis kit, primed by a TRBC-specific oligonucleotide, was used to synthesize first-strand cDNA from all RNA. Following uracil-DNA glycosylase treatment, all cDNA underwent a first 18-cycle PCR with the universal primers M1SS and BC2_uni_R. Turning to the authors' computational methods: Each sample was normalized by randomly selecting 1 million high-quality reads, each carrying a distinct molecular identifier. Reads with shared molecular identifiers were discarded instead of being binned into consensus sequences. MiTCR, run with a Q25 quality threshold and the strictest error-elimination algorithm, handled CDR3 identification, clonotype clustering and error correction. A nonparametric unseen species model with Euler transformation was used to estimate a lower bound on total TCR beta diversity. The public reads were reprocessed in TCRdb via fastp at Q25 and MiXCR, keeping in-frame beta chains. For every CDR3 protein sequence, its rows merge into one entry that carries the most common genes and DNA. What appears here as the V and J calls and clone size reflects TCRdb's work, not the paper's. A total of 780,000 or so distinct CDR3 sequences appear in this sample, roughly three fifths of them only once. The ten largest clones take up 20% to 30% of the sample.

The sequenced sample was blood. The rearranged segments are TRBV12-3 or TRBV12-4 and TRBJ1-5; TRBD1 lines up with 8 middle nucleotides. This sequence originates from a man in his forties in good health. The nucleotide sequence is given as TGTGCCAGCAGTTTAATAGGACAGGGTAATCAGCCCCAGCATTTT. Translated, this gives CASSLIGQGNQPQHF.